The present TCR beta chain was sequenced within a study of radiotherapy plus CTLA-4 blockade in lung cancer. Whole-study findings and limits: The authors reported that early blood T cell clone dynamics, with interferon-beta, best predicted response. TCR clones originating in tumors grew in number in blood after radiotherapy plus ipilimumab.

Focal radiation was given together with CTLA-4 blockade (ipilimumab) to patients with chemo-refractory metastatic non-small-cell lung cancer. The germline CDR1 and CDR2 sequences are MNHEY and SVGAGI. The CDR3 is made up of 14 amino acids. Trimming cost V 6 bases and J 10 bases, with 16 bases left between them. A word on this clone: Its cognate antigen is unknown.

Profiling relied on immunoSEQ multiplex PCR, and the TCRdb table lists in-frame clones only, not all of them. The table shows roughly 50,000 clones, with 76% occurring only once. Sequencing was performed on peripheral blood, taken from a patient treated with radiotherapy plus ipilimumab. V usage is TRBV6-5 and J usage is TRBJ1-6, with D unresolved. The receptor was derived from a human donor with non-small cell lung cancer who had stable disease on radiotherapy plus ipilimumab. In DNA form, the CDR3 reads TGTGCCAGCAGCCGTATACAAGCCGGGTCACCCCTCCACTTT. The encoded protein is CASSRIQAGSPLHF.